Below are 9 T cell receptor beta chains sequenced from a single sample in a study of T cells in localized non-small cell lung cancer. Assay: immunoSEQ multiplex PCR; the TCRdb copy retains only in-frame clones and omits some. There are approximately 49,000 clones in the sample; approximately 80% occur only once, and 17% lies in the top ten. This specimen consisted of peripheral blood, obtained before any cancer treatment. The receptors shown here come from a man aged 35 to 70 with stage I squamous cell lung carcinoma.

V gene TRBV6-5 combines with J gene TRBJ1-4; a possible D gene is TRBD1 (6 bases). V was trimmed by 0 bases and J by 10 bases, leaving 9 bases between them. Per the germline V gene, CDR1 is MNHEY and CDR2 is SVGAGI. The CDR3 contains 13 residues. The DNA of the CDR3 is TGTGCCAGCAGTTACTCGACAGGAGGAAAACTGTTTTTT. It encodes CASSYSTGGKLFF.

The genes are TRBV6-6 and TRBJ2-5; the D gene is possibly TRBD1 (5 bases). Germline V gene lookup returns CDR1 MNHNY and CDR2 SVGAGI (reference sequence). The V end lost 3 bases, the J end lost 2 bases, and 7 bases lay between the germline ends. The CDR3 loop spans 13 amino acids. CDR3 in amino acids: CASSYRGQETQYF. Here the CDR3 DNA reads TGTGCCAGCAGTTATAGGGGACAAGAGACCCAGTACTTC.

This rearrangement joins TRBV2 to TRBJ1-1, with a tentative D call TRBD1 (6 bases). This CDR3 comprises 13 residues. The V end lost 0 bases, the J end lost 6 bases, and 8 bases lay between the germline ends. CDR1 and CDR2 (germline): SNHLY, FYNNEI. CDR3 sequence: CASSEARTAEAFF. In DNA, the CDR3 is TGTGCCAGCAGTGAAGCACGGACAGCTGAAGCTTTCTTT.

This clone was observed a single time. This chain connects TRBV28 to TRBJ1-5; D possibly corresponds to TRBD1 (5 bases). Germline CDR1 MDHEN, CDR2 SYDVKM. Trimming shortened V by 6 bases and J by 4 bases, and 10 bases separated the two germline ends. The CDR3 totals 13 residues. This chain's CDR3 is CASRTSGNQPQHF. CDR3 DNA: TGTGCCAGCAGAACCTCAGGGAATCAGCCCCAGCATTTT.

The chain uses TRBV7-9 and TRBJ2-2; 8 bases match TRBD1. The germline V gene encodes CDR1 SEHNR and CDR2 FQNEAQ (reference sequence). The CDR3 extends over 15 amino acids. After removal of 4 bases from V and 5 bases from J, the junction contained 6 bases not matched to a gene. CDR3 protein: CASSSSTGGTGELFF. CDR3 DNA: TGTGCCAGCAGCTCCTCCACAGGGGGTACCGGGGAGCTGTTTTTT.

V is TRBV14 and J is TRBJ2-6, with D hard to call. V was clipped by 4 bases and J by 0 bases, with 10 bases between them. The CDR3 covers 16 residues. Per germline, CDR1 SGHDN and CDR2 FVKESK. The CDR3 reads CASSRLANSGANVLTF. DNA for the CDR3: TGTGCCAGCAGCCGGCTGGCGAACTCTGGGGCCAACGTCCTGACTTTC.

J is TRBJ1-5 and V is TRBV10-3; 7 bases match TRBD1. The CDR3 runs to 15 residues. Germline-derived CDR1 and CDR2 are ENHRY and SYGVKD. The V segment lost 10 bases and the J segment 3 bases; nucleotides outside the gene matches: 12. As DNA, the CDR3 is TGTGCCACCAGAGAGGGGGCTGGAAACAATCAGCCCCAGCATTTT. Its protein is CATREGAGNNQPQHF.

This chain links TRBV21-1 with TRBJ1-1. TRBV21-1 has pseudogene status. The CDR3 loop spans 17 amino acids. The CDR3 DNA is TGTGCCAGCAGCGCGCTCGCGGACGTCGCCTCCATCTTAGAAGCTTTCTTT. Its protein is CASSALADVASILEAFF.

DNA for the CDR3: TGTGCCTGGAGTCGGCAGGATGATCAGCCCCAGCATTTT. As protein: CAWSRQDDQPQHF. V and J are TRBV30 and TRBJ1-5; unclear D gene. The germline V gene encodes CDR1 GTSNPN and CDR2 SVGIG (reference sequence). V was shortened by 2 bases and J by 5 bases, with 10 bases between the two germline ends. CDR3 length: 13 amino acids.